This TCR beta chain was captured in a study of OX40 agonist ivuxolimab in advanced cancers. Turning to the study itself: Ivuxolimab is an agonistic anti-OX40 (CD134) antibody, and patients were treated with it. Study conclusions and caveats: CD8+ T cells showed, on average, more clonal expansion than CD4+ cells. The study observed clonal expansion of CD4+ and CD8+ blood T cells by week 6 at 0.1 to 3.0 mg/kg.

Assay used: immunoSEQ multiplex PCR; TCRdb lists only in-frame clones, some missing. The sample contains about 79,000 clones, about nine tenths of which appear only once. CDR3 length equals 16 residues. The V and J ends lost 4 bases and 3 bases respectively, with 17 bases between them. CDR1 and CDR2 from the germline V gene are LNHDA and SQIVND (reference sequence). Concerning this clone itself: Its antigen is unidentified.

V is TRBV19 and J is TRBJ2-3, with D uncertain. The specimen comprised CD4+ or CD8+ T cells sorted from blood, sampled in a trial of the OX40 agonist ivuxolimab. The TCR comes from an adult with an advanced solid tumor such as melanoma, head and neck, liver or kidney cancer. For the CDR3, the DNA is TGTGCCAGTAGTACTATACAAGGAAGGAGAACAGATACGCAGTATTTT. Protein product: CASSTIQGRRTDTQYF.